The clone carrying this T cell receptor (beta chain) was picked up a small number of times. Antigen specificity is unknown. The sample is drawn from a study of identical twins. Findings of the study overall: Out-of-frame TCR alpha sharing in monozygotic twins exceeded recombination model predictions. Analyses of zero insertions could be partly confounded by invariant MAIT and iNKT cells. Cross-sectional statistical analysis was relied on for the conclusions, without the same donors being followed.

Each CDR3 protein gets one entry after TCRdb re-called the 5' RACE reads with MiXCR. The sample consists of under 250,000 distinct CDR3 sequences, 12% of them appearing once. Trimming removed 2 bases from V and 7 bases from J; junction bases left unmatched: 5. The CDR3 has 14 amino acids. CDR1 SEHNR and CDR2 FQNEAQ come from the germline V gene (reference sequence). Another study also made use of these data, one on yellow fever vaccine responses in identical twins.

What was sequenced was memory (CD45RO+) T cells sorted from blood. This sequence was found in a woman aged 18-29 years in good health. The rearrangement joins TRBV7-9 to TRBJ1-5; 7 nucleotides align to TRBD1. CDR3 in amino acids: CASSLQGVDQPQHF. The DNA for the CDR3 is TGTGCCAGCAGCTTACAGGGGGTGGACCAGCCCCAGCATTTT.